Presented here are 7 T cell receptor beta chains from one specimen sequenced in a study of T cells after posttransplantation cyclophosphamide (dated by TCRdb to between 2015 and 2016). The method was the immunoSEQ multiplex PCR assay. TCRdb took this table from immuneACCESS and kept in-frame rearrangements with V and J called. Such tables lack part of the clones; where checked against another copy, unresolved V genes explain under half of the gap, and the rest is unexplained. The sample table lists tens of thousands of clones, roughly 92% of them with a count of one. Around 3% of the sample is in the top ten clones. Sequencing was done on a sample of PBMCs. These receptors came from a woman aged 45-65 years in good health and a related stem cell transplant donor.

V and J are TRBV10-3 and TRBJ2-7; a weak D match, TRBD2 (5 bases). This CDR3 is 12 amino acids long. In germline, CDR1 is ENHRY, CDR2 SYGVKD. Trimming stripped 0 bases from V and 9 bases from J, with 9 bases between. The CDR3 reads CAISESGSGQYF. DNA for the CDR3: TGTGCCATCAGTGAGTCGGGGAGTGGGCAGTACTTC.

The chain uses TRBV10-3 and TRBJ1-4, with a weak D call TRBD1 (6 bases). CDR1 ENHRY and CDR2 SYGVKD come from the germline V gene. V was shortened by 8 bases and J by 10 bases, with 14 bases between the two germline ends. This CDR3 is built from 12 residues. Here the CDR3 reads CAIGDRFGKLFF. The CDR3 DNA follows: TGTGCCATCGGAGACAGGTTCGGAAAACTGTTTTTT.

The chain carries TRBV6-5 and TRBJ1-1, with 9 bases that match TRBD1. The V and J ends lost 2 bases and 5 bases, in that order; junction bases with no gene match: 3. Germline V gene sequence: CDR1 MNHEY, CDR2 SVGAGI. The CDR3 spans 14 residues. CDR3 coding DNA: TGTGCCAGCAGTTACGGGACAGGGCGGACTGAAGCTTTCTTT. This encodes CASSYGTGRTEAFF.

This clone was seen only once. The rearrangement uses TRBV28 and TRBJ1-4; 10 bases are a match to TRBD1. V dropped 6 bases and J dropped 7; count of bases not matched to a gene: 8. The length of the CDR3 is 15 residues. Per the germline V gene, CDR1 is MDHEN and CDR2 is SYDVKM. The chain's CDR3 is CASRPPGQGFEKLFF. The CDR3 DNA reads TGTGCCAGCAGACCCCCGGGACAGGGGTTTGAAAAACTGTTTTTT.

This clone has just one count. This chain connects TRBV5-4 to TRBJ1-4; 8 bases line up with TRBD1. Germline-derived CDR1 and CDR2 are SGHNT and YYREEE (reference sequence). V lost 4 bases to trimming and J lost 6 bases; unmatched junction nucleotides: 11. The CDR3 length is 16 residues. The CDR3 DNA sequence: TGTGCCAGCAGCCCGGGTCCGACAGGGGAGGATGAAAAACTGTTTTTT. Encoded protein: CASSPGPTGEDEKLFF.

This chain uses TRBV11-3 with TRBJ2-1, with 7 bases fitting TRBD2. J gave up 6 bases and V 0 bases, and 5 bases lay outside the gene matches. The CDR3 runs to 15 residues. From germline, CDR1 is SGHNT and CDR2 YENEEA. Here the CDR3 DNA reads TGTGCCAGCAGCTTAGATGGCGGGAGTTCCAATGAGCAGTTCTTC. Translation: CASSLDGGSSNEQFF.

A single count supports this clone. The chain is built from TRBV10-2 and TRBJ1-2, with TRBD1 matching over 8 bases. V was pared by 7 bases and J by 5 bases, with 3 bases of the junction left unmatched. Per the germline V gene, CDR1 is WSHSY and CDR2 is SAAADI. This CDR3 contains 12 residues. CDR3 nucleotides: TGCGCCAGCACGGACAGGGAGTATGGCTACACCTTC. Protein: CASTDREYGYTF.